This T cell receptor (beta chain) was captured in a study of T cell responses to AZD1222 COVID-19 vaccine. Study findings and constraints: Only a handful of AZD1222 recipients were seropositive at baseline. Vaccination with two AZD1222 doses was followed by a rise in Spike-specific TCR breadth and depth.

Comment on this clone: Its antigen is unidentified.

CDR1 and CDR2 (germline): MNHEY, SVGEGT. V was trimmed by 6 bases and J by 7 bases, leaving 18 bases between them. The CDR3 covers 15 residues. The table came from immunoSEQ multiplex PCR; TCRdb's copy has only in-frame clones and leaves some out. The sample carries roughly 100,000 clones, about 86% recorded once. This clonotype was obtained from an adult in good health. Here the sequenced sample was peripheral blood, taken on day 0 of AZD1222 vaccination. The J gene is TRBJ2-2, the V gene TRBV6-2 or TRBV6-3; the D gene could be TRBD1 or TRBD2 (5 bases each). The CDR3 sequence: CASSRRDVTVGELFF. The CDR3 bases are TGTGCCAGCAGCCGTCGGGACGTTACGGTCGGGGAGCTGTTTTTT.